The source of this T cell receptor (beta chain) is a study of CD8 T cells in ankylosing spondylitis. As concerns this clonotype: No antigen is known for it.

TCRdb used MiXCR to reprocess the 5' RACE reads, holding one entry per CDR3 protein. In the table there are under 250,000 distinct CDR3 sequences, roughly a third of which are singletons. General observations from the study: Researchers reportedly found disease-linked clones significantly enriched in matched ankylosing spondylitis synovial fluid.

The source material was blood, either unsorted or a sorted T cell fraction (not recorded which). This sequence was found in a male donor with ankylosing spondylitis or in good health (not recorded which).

CDR3 DNA sequence: TGTGCCAGCAGCCCGCCAGGGAACAGGGGAGGCTATTCATCCTACGAGCAGTACTTC. Translating gives CASSPPGNRGGYSSYEQYF. The chain employs TRBV11-1 and TRBJ2-7; D might be TRBD1 (7 bases). V was clipped by 5 bases and J by 1 base, with 27 bases between them. The germline V gene encodes CDR1 SGHAT and CDR2 FQDESV (reference sequence). CDR3 size: 19 residues.